This TCR beta chain is from a study of human T cells and chemical hapten exposure (dated by TCRdb to 2020 to 2023). Broadly, across the study: For sensitization, 2% DPC in acetone was applied to a roughly 2 cm by roughly 2 cm area of upper inner arm skin. Blood was sampled from patients pre-sensitization (week 0) and at 2, 6 and about 24 weeks after DPC sensitization. Libraries were combined into a pool for sequencing, and differences in TCR yield between samples came mainly from small differences in library volumes within the pool. Peripheral blood TCR repertoire changes were tracked in vivo in alopecia patients during primary and secondary sensitization to the hapten diphenylcyclopropenone (DPC). Patients additionally received weekly therapeutic DPC doses to the scalp throughout the roughly 26-week study period. The patient cohort, mostly female, included alopecia areata with under or over 50% scalp involvement, alopecia totalis and alopecia universalis. Patch testing was performed on the upper back with Finn chambers containing 0.01% DPC, and the patch tests were scored after 6 days according to International Contact Dermatitis Research Group standards. About 30 alopecia patients provided blood for TCR sequencing at one to four time points (pre-sensitization, 2, 6 and 24 weeks). The research as a whole found: Repeated subsampling changed both the strength of the expansion versus patch-test correlation and the threshold at which the correlation became significant. All patients had alopecia, a presumed autoimmune disease, so their immune response might differ from that of healthy individuals. Expanded TCRs formed significantly more large CDR3 similarity clusters than pre-sensitization or healthy control sets, consistent with antigen-driven responses. Patch test score was positively correlated with the number of PT1 expanded TCRs, with significance at thresholds 8, 16 and 32 but not at 4. DPC sensitization did not change the number of TCRs with a frequency above 1 in 1000, and there was no evidence of changes in global repertoire structure.

Libraries were prepared through RACE. Sequencing used a NextSeq 500. During library preparation, unique molecular identifiers were attached to individual cDNA molecules so that TCRs could be counted quantitatively and reproducibly. Both TCR alpha and TCR beta chains were sequenced from each blood RNA sample. In the source study's methods: A median of around 100,000 TCRs per sample was observed, with a range of roughly 20,000 to 700,000. V, J and CDR3 annotation of the TCR reads was performed with the Decombinator software suite. For the PS versus PT1 abundance plots, all samples were subsampled to the same number of TCRs (28,000). Expanded TCRs were defined as absent before sensitization and observed at least eight times at the 2-week time point. TCRdb passed the public sequencing reads through fastp at Q25 and MiXCR, retaining productive beta sequences. For every CDR3 protein sequence, its rows merge into one entry that carries the most common genes and DNA. These V and J calls are TCRdb output, not the study's own analysis. This sample is represented by under 200,000 distinct CDR3 sequences; around a quarter of them were singletons. 2.1% of the sample comes from the top ten.

This clonotype came up a few times. The antigen it binds to is not known. The input lacks base qualities; no much larger clone sits a single base away. The germline ends are 12 bases apart after V is trimmed by 5 bases and J by 1 base. The CDR3 covers 14 residues, taking in both the cysteine and the phenylalanine. The DNA shown is the 42-base CDR3, in frame from base 1. CDR1 and CDR2 (SGHAT, FQNNGV) derive from the germline V gene. This specimen's time point label, per the study, means: patch test 3, about 24 weeks after DPC sensitization. The sample's treatment or condition label, decoded: therapeutic diphenylcyclopropenone sensitization with weekly scalp DPC. At every patch-test visit, the blood draw took place before the patch test was put on. Patients were eligible if aged 18 to 70, diagnosed with alopecia and judged suitable for DPC therapy, and pregnant patients were excluded. Total RNA was extracted from unfractionated whole blood collected in Tempus Blood RNA tubes.

The sample here was whole blood, taken in connection with sensitization to the hapten diphenylcyclopropenone (DPC). This clonotype was obtained from a woman between 18 and 30 years old with alopecia areata. Some clones in this sample may be carry-over from other donors' samples. The rearranged segments are TRBV11-2 and TRBJ2-7; possibly the D gene is TRBD1, per 5 matching bases. CDR3 sequence: CASSVGPGSYEQYF. The DNA reads TGTGCCAGCAGCGTAGGGCCAGGGTCCTACGAGCAGTACTTC.